This T cell receptor beta chain was observed in a study of spatial heterogeneity in lung cancer. The CDR3 is made up of 13 amino acids. V shed 0 bases and J 15 bases; nucleotides not matched to a gene: 9. Germline lookup yields CDR1 SGDLS and CDR2 YYNGEE. TCRdb itself ran the 5' RACE reads through MiXCR, one entry per CDR3 protein. The table records 39,000 or so distinct CDR3 sequences, over 9.5% of them present only once. Indicated time point: blood at routine non-recurrence follow-up after resection. The rearrangement joins TRBV9 to TRBJ2-1; the match to TRBD2 covers 7 bases. Sample: PBMCs, taken at follow-up. The receptor was isolated from a female donor with early-stage non-small cell lung cancer. The CDR3: CASSVALAAEMFF. The CDR3 bases are TGTGCCAGCAGCGTAGCCCTAGCGGCTGAAATGTTCTTC.